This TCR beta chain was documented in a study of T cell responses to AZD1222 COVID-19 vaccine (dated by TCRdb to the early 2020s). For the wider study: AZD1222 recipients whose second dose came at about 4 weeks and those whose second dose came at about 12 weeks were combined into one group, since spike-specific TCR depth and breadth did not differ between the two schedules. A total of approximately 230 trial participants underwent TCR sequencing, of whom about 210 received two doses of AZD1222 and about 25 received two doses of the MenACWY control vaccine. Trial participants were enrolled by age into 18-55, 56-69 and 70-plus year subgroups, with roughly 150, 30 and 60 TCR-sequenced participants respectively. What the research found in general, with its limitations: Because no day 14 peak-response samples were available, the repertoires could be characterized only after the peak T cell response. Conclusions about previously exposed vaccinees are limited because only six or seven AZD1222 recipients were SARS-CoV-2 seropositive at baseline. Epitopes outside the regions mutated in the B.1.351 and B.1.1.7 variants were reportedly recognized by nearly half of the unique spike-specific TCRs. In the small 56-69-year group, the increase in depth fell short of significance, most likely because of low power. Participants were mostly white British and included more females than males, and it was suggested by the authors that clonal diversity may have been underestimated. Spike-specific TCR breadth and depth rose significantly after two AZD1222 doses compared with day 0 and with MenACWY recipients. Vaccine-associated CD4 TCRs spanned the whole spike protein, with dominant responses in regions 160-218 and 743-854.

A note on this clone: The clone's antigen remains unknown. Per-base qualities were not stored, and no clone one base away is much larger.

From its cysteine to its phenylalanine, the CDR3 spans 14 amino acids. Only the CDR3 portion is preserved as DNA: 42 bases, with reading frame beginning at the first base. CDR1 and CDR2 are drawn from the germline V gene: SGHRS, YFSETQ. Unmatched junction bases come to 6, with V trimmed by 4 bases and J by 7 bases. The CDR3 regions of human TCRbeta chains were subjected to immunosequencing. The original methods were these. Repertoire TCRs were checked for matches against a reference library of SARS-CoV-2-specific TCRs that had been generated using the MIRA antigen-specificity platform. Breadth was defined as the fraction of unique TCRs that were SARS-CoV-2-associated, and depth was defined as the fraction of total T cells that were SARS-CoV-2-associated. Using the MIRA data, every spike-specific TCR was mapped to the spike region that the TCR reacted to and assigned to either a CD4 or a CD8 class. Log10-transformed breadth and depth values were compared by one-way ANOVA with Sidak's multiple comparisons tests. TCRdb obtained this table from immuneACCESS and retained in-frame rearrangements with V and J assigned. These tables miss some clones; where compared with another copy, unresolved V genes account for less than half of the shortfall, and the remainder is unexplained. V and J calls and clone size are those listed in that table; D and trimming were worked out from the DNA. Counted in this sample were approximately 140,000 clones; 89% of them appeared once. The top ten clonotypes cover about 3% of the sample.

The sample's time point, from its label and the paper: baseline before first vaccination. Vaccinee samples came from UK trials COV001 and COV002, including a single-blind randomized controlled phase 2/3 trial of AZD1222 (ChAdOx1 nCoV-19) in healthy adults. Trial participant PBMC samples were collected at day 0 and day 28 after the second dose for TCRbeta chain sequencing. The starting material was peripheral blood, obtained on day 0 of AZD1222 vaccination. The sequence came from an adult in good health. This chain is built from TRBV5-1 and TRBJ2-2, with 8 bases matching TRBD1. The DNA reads TGCGCCAGCAGCCAGGACAGGGTAGGCGGGGAGCTGTTTTTT. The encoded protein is CASSQDRVGGELFF.